A selection of T cell receptor beta chains follows, all from one sample in a study of untreated major depressive disorder. The method was immunoSEQ multiplex PCR; TCRdb's version includes in-frame clones alone and lacks a portion of them. The data contain 15,000 to 25,000 clones, about 83% of them singletons. Sequencing used CD4+ T cells from PBMCs. Source of these receptors: a woman aged 25 to 39 in good health. Both conserved end residues are part of each CDR3. The D gene is left open where the match is weak. Size is omitted from some rows. Given values are once, few, many or a class for expanded clones.

14 - TRBJ1-2 TRBV5-6 TRBD1 TGTGCCAGCAGCTTTGGAGGGGGCAACTATGGCTACACCTTC CASSFGGGNYGYTF
13 - TRBJ1-1 TRBV9 - TGTGCCAGCAGCGTAGACGGGAACACTGAAGCTTTCTTT CASSVDGNTEAFF
15 - TRBJ1-4 TRBV30 TRBD1 TGTGCCTGGAGTGGGAGGGGGACAGTGAATGAAAAACTGTTTTTT CAWSGRGTVNEKLFF
16 - TRBJ2-7 TRBV13 TRBD1 TGTGCCAGCAGCATCGTTTACCAGGGGGCGGGCCACGAGCAGTACTTC CASSIVYQGAGHEQYF
15 - TRBJ1-1 TRBV27 - TGTGCCAGCAGTATGTCGTCGGGGGCAAACACTGAAGCTTTCTTT CASSMSSGANTEAFF
19 - TRBJ2-2 TRBV2 TRBD2 TGTGCCAGCAAGGGATCTAGCGGGAGTAAAATCCTTAACACCGGGGAGCTGTTTTTT CASKGSSGSKILNTGELFF
15 once TRBJ2-5 TRBV2 - TGTGCCAGCAGTGAGCAGGCAGGGTACCAAGAGACCCAGTACTTC CASSEQAGYQETQYF
12 - TRBJ2-3 TRBV11-3 - TGTGCCAGCAGCTACAACACAGATACGCAGTATTTT CASSYNTDTQYF
13 - TRBJ1-4 TRBV5-6 - TGTGCCAGCAGCACCGGAAATAATGAAAAACTGTTTTTT CASSTGNNEKLFF
11 - TRBJ2-7 TRBV20-1 TRBD1 TGCAGTGCTCAGGGGGCCTACGAGCAGTACTTC CSAQGAYEQYF
13 few TRBJ2-7 TRBV2 - TGTGCCAGCAAAGAACAGGGACCGTCCGAGCAGTACTTC CASKEQGPSEQYF
18 - TRBJ2-2 TRBV7-9 TRBD1 TGTGCCAGCAGCTTAGAAGGGTGGACAGGGCCTTACACCGGGGAGCTGTTTTTT CASSLEGWTGPYTGELFF
12 - TRBJ2-2 TRBV19 - TGTGCCAGTAGTATTTTCCAAGGGGAGCTGTTTTTT CASSIFQGELFF
15 - TRBJ2-3 TRBV2 TRBD2 TGTGCCAGCAGTGAATATGGCGGGAGGTTGGATACGCAGTATTTT CASSEYGGRLDTQYF
15 - TRBJ2-7 TRBV7-2 TRBD1 TGTGCCAGCAGCGGACAGGGCGGCTTCACCTACGAGCAGTACTTC CASSGQGGFTYEQYF
12 - TRBJ1-4 TRBV30 - TGTGCCTGGAGTGAGGATGCTGAAAAACTGTTTTTT CAWSEDAEKLFF